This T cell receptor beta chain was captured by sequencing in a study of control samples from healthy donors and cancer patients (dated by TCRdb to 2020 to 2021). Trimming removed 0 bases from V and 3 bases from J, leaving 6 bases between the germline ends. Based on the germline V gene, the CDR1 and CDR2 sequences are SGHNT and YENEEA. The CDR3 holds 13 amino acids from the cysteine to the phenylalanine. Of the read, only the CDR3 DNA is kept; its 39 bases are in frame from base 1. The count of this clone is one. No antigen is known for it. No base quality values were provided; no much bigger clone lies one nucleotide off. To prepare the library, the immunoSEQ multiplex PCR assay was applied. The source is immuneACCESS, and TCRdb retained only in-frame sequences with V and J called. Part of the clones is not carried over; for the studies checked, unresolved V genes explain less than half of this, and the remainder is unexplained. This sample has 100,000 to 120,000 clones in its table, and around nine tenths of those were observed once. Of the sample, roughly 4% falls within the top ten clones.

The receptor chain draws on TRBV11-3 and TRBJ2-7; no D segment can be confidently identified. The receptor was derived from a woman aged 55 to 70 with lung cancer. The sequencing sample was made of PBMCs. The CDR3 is CASSLDSSYEQYF. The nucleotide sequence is TGTGCCAGCAGCTTAGATTCTAGCTACGAGCAGTACTTC.